This record covers a single T cell receptor (beta chain). The antigen is not known. This specimen belongs to a study of cytomegalovirus exposure and HLA in healthy donors. Study background: Of the donors genotyped, several hundred in all, around 76% fell in the Caucasian-associated ancestry cluster.

Study-level results: Later, an analysis showed that TCR beta chains associated with HLA were more clonally expanded than others that were equally common.

60 Vbeta and 13 Jbeta primers were used in PCR. Here immunoSEQ multiplex PCR was the method, and the copy in TCRdb shows in-frame clones only, minus some. This sample has hundreds of thousands of clones, with around 65% found just once. The germline V and J ends were trimmed by 3 bases and 6 bases, with 18 bases remaining between them. The CDR3 length is 15 residues. Germline CDR1 and CDR2: SQVTM and ANQGSEA. The clonotype was recovered from a female donor in good health and CMV-seronegative. Input material: PBMCs. This rearrangement joins TRBV29-1 to TRBJ2-1; a possible D gene is TRBD1 (6 bases). CDR3 DNA sequence: TGCAGCGTTGAGGGCAGGGGTGAAAGCGGCAATGAGCAGTTCTTC. Encoded protein: CSVEGRGESGNEQFF.